This T cell receptor beta chain emerged from a study of blood T cell repertoires in COVID-19. The overall study: Acute-phase and convalescent COVID-19 samples originated in the United States, Italy and Spain. T cells, B-cell-depleted T cells, or PBMCs supplied cDNA or gDNA.

CDR1 is WSHSY and CDR2 is SAAADI in the germline V gene. The V segment lost 5 bases and the J segment 5 bases; nucleotides outside the gene matches: 14. There are 16 residues in the CDR3. Study processing details: By means of reference gene primer amplification, nucleated cell counts were estimated. The assay was immunoSEQ multiplex PCR, and TCRdb's table has in-frame clones only and misses some. The V and J calls and clone size are taken from that table; D and trimming were inferred from the DNA. This table holds 95,000 to 150,000 clones, over 75% found once. The clonotype was recovered from a woman in her 70s with acute or convalescent COVID-19. Sequences were obtained from peripheral blood. The V and J genes are TRBV10-2 and TRBJ2-5; 7 bases fit TRBD2. Here the CDR3 reads CASSTQTSRGYETQYF. CDR3 sequence (DNA): TGCGCCAGCAGTACTCAGACTAGCCGGGGGTATGAGACCCAGTACTTC.